The entry below gives a single T cell receptor (beta chain) sequence along with its context. Antigen: not known. TCRdb's table, derived via immunoSEQ multiplex PCR, lists solely in-frame clones and lacks some. The table has roughly 68,000 clones, over 90% seen once. Time point reported: newly diagnosed, previously untreated cHL patient sample. The comparison group had newly diagnosed, previously untreated classical Hodgkin lymphoma. Germline V gene data show CDR1 as SGHTA and CDR2 as FQGNSA. The CDR3 is 13 amino acids. The J segment lost 8 bases and the V segment lost 5 bases, leaving 5 bases of the junction unmatched. The data derive from a study of PD-1 blockade in classical Hodgkin lymphoma. Study-wide results and caveats: Undefined causes, possibly disease activity or prior therapy, underlie the repertoire differences. According to reports, newly diagnosed patients had lower baseline TCR diversity than healthy donors, and relapsed/refractory patients had lower baseline TCR diversity still.

Sequencing input: peripheral blood mononuclear cells (PBMCs). The chain combines TRBV7-2 with TRBJ2-4, with 8 bases that match TRBD1. The source is a human donor with classical Hodgkin lymphoma. CDR3: CASSPRGLDIQYF. In nucleotides, the CDR3 is TGTGCCAGCAGCCCCAGGGGGCTGGACATTCAGTACTTC.